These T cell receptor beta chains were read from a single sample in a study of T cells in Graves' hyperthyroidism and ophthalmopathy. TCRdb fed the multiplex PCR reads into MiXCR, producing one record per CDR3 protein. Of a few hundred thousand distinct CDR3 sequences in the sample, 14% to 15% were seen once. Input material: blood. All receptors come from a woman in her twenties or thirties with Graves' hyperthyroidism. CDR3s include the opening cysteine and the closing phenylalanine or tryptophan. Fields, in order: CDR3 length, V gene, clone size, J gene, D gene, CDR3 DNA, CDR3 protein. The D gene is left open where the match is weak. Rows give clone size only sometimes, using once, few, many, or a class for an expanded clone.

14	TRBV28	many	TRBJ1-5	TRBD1	TGTGCCAGCACCCCAAGACAGGGCGAACAGCCCCAGCATTTT	CASTPRQGEQPQHF
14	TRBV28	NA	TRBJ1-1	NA	TGTGCCAGCAGTTCCGACACGACGAACACTGAAGCTTTCTTT	CASSSDTTNTEAFF
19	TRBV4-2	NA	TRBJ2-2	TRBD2	TGTGCCAGCAGCCAAATCTACGGAGGCGGGAGGGTCAACACCGGGGAGCTGTTTTTT	CASSQIYGGGRVNTGELFF
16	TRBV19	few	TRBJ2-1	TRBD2	TGTGCCAGTAGTACCAGGACTAGCGGGAGAGTAGATGAGCAGTTCTTC	CASSTRTSGRVDEQFF
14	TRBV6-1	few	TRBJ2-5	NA	TGTGCCAGCAATACCTACGGGACGGCGGAGACCCAGTACTTC	CASNTYGTAETQYF
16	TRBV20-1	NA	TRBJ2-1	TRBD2	TGCAGTGCCAATGACTGGGTAGCGGGAGAATACGATGAGCAGTTCTTC	CSANDWVAGEYDEQFF
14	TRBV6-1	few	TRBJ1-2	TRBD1	TGTGCCAGCAGACCCCCCGGGACAGGTATTGGCTACACCTTC	CASRPPGTGIGYTF
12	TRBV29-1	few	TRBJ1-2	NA	TGCAGCGTTGAGGGGGCTAGCTATGGCTACACCTTC	CSVEGASYGYTF
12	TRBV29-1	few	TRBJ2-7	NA	TGCAGCGTTGGTAACAATGCCTACGAGCAGTACTTC	CSVGNNAYEQYF
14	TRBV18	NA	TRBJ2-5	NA	TGTGCCAGCTCACCCCGGGGATCTGGGGAGACCCAGTACTTC	CASSPRGSGETQYF
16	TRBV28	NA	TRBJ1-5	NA	TGTGCCAGCAGTTTGGCGGGGGAAGGGCCCAATCAGCCCCAGCATTTT	CASSLAGEGPNQPQHF
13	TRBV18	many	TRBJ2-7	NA	TGTGCCAGCTCACCCCGACTAGTAGACGAGCAGTACTTC	CASSPRLVDEQYF
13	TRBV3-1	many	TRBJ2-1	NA	TGTGCCAGCAGGCCAGGTAGCTCCCATGAGCAGTTCTTC	CASRPGSSHEQFF
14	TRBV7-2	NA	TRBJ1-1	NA	TGTGCCAGCAGCCCAGGGGTTGTTGTCACTGAAGCTTTCTTT	CASSPGVVVTEAFF
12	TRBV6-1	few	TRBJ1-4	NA	TGTGCCAGCAGTGTATCAAGGGAAAAACTGTTTTTT	CASSVSREKLFF
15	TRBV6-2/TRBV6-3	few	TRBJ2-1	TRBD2	TGTGCCAGCAGTCGCGGACTAGCGGGAATCGATGAGCAGTTCTTC	CASSRGLAGIDEQFF
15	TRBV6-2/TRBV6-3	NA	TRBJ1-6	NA	TGTGCCAGCAGTGGGGGGCCGGAGGTGAATTCACCCCTCCACTTT	CASSGGPEVNSPLHF
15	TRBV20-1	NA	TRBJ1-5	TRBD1	TGCAGTGCTAAGGGACAGGGGGCGTTCAATCAGCCCCAGCATTTT	CSAKGQGAFNQPQHF
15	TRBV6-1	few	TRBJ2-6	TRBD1	TGTGCCAGCACCCGGACAGGGTCTGGGGCCAACGTCCTGACTTTC	CASTRTGSGANVLTF
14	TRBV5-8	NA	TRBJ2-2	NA	TGTGCCAGCAGCTTTTCCCTAAACACCGGGGAGCTGTTTTTT	CASSFSLNTGELFF
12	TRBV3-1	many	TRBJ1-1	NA	TGTGCCAGCAGCCCGGGAGTCACTGAAGCTTTCTTT	CASSPGVTEAFF
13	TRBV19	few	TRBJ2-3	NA	TGTGCCAGTAGCAACGGGGTCACAGATACGCAGTATTTT	CASSNGVTDTQYF
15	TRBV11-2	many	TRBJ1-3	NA	TGTGCCAGCAGCAGGGATGATTCCTCTGGAAACACCATATATTTT	CASSRDDSSGNTIYF
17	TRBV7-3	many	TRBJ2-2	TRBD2	TGTGCCAGCAGCTTACCAAGGACTAGCGGGGGTACCGGGGAGCTGTTTTTT	CASSLPRTSGGTGELFF
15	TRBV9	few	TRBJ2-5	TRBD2	TGTGCCAGCAGCGTAGGACTAGCCCCGGCGGAGACCCAGTACTTC	CASSVGLAPAETQYF
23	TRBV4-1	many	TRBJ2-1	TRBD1	TGCGCCAGCAGCCAAGACCTGGGACAGGGGGCCAAGCGGGAGGGAGCCTCCTACAATGAGCAGTTCTTC	CASSQDLGQGAKREGASYNEQFF
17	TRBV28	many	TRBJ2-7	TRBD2	TGTGCCAGCAGCCTAAGGGTTGCCGGACTAGTAGGCTACGAGCAGTACTTC	CASSLRVAGLVGYEQYF
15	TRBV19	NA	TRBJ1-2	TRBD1	TGTGCCAGTAGGACCGGACAGGGCACTAACTATGGCTACACCTTC	CASRTGQGTNYGYTF
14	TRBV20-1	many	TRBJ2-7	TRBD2	TGCAGTGCTCTAGGACTAGCGGGAGGCTACGAGCAGTACTTC	CSALGLAGGYEQYF
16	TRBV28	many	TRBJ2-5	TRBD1	TGTGCCAGCAGTAAGACCGGGACAGGGTTATCGGAGACCCAGTACTTC	CASSKTGTGLSETQYF
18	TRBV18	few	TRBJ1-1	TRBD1	TGTGCCAGCTCACCACCAATGGGACAGGGTTTGGTGAACACTGAAGCTTTCTTT	CASSPPMGQGLVNTEAFF
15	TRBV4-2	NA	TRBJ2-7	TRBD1	TGTGCCAGCAGCCTTTTCGCAGGGGGCGGATACGAGCAGTACTTC	CASSLFAGGGYEQYF
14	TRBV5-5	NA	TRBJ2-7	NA	TGTGCCAGCAGCCCCCCGGGCTACTCCTACGAGCAGTACTTC	CASSPPGYSYEQYF
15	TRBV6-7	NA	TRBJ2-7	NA	TGTGCCAGCAGTTACAAAGGGCCAGGGTCCTACGAGCAGTACTTC	CASSYKGPGSYEQYF
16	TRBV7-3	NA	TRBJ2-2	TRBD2	TGTGCCAGCAGCTTCCAAGCGGGAGGGCTCACCGGGGAGCTGTTTTTT	CASSFQAGGLTGELFF
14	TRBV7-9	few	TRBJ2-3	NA	TGTGCCAGCAGCTTAGCGCGCGGGGCGGATACGCAGTATTTT	CASSLARGADTQYF
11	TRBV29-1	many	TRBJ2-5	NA	TGCAGCGTTGGGGAACGGGAGACCCAGTACTTC	CSVGERETQYF